The 6 T cell receptor beta chains below were found in one sample sequenced in a study of early stage breast cancer tumors. TCRdb's copy holds only in-frame clones and misses some; the assay was immunoSEQ multiplex PCR. The sample has 60,000 to 80,000 clones, under 85% seen once. The sample comprised blood. Receptor source: a person in their sixties with breast cancer.

Notes on this clone: One end of the junction is discordant with germline, which a read error may explain. This chain uses TRBV7-7 with TRBJ2-2, with 7 bases fitting TRBD2. CDR3 size: 17 residues. The germline CDR1 and CDR2 sequences are SSHAT and FNYEAQ (reference sequence). The CDR3 sequence is CASSLGASGPNTGELFF. The CDR3 DNA reads as TGTGCTAGCAGCTTAGGGGCTAGCGGACCGAACACCGGGGAGCTGTTTTTT.

To note about this clone: Mismatch with germline at one junction end may stem from a read error. This chain links TRBV7-7 with TRBJ2-7, with 11 bases identical to TRBD1. Looked up from germline, CDR1 is SSHAT and CDR2 is FNYEAQ (reference sequence). This CDR3 region has 15 residues. The CDR3 nucleotides are TGTGCTAGCAGCTCAAACTCCGGGACAGGGGGCGAGCAGTACTTC. This gives the protein CASSSNSGTGGEQYF.

This clone was observed a few times. The chain employs TRBV7-9 and TRBJ2-4; the D gene is possibly TRBD2 (6 bases). The CDR3 runs 12 residues. V lost 6 bases, J lost 10 bases, and 13 bases lay in between. CDR1 and CDR2 (germline): SEHNR, FQNEAQ (reference sequence). The CDR3 DNA reads as TGTGCCAGCAGACGCATGGGGGGAATTCAGTACTTC. This translates into CASRRMGGIQYF. Complete variable domain (other parts from reference TRBV7-9 and TRBJ2-4): DTGVSQNPRHKITKRGQNVTFRCDPISEHNRLYWYRQTLGQGPEFLTYFQNEAQLEKSRLLSDRFSAERPKGSFSTLEIQRTEQGDSAMYLCASRRMGGIQYFGAGTRLSVL.

V gene TRBV7-9 combines with J gene TRBJ1-6; 10 bases align to TRBD1. The CDR3 spans 15 residues. Germline CDR1 is SEHNR and CDR2 is FQNEAQ (reference sequence). After removal of 8 bases from V and 7 bases from J, the junction contained 8 bases not matched to a gene. The CDR3 DNA is TGTGCCAGCCAGACAGGGGGCAGATTGAATTCACCCCTCCACTTT. Protein sequence: CASQTGGRLNSPLHF.

The genes are TRBV9 and TRBJ2-3, with D possibly TRBD2 on 6 matching bases. Trimming removed 5 bases at V and 0 bases at J, with 13 bases between. CDR3 length: 15 amino acids. Germline CDR1 and CDR2: SGDLS and YYNGEE. CDR3 DNA: TGTGCCAGCAGACGTGCAGGGACTAGCACAGATACGCAGTATTTT. This translates into CASRRAGTSTDTQYF.

This clone was found a few times. V gene TRBV13 combines with J gene TRBJ1-4, with D uncertain. V lost 5 bases and J 8 bases, leaving 18 bases between the germline ends. Germline loops: CDR1 PRHDT, CDR2 FYEKMQ (reference sequence). CDR3 size: 15 residues. The CDR3 region has the DNA TGTGCCAGCAGCGGCCTCGAGGAGAGCGGCGAAAAACTGTTTTTT. The encoded protein is CASSGLEESGEKLFF.